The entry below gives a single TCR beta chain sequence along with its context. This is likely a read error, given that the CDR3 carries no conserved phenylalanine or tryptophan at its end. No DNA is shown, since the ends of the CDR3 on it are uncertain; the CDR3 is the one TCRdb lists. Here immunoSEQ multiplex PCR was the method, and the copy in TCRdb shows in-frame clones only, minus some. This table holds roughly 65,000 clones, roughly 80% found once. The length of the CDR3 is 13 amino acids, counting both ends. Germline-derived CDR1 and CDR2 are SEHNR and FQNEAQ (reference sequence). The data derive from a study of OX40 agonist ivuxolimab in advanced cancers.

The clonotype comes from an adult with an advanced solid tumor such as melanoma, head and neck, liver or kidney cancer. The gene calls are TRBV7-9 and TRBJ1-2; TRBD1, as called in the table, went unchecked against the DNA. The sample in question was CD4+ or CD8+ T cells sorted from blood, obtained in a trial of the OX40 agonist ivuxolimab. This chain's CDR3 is CASSLAKQAPLSI.